This T cell receptor (beta chain) comes out of a study of T cells in localized non-small cell lung cancer. Study results and caveats: The study detected a median roughly 61 of the top 100 tumor clones in adjacent lung. Blood T cell density predicted longer survival; adjacent-lung clonality, shorter. Uninvolved adjacent lung, not tumor, had the highest T cell clonality. Tumor samples were not multi-region, leaving intratumor heterogeneity unexcluded.

V lost 5 bases and J lost 7, with 8 bases in between. This CDR3 spans 11 amino acids. Germline V gene lookup returns CDR1 DFQATT and CDR2 SNEGSKA (reference sequence). Generated by immunoSEQ multiplex PCR, the TCRdb table keeps only in-frame clones and is missing some. The sample yields around 35,000 clones, roughly 93% seen once. Notes on this clone: The antigen is undetermined.

The sequenced sample was peripheral blood, obtained before any cancer treatment. The V call is TRBV20-1, the J call TRBJ1-4; D remains ambiguous. The sequence derives from a female donor over 55 with stage I lung adenocarcinoma. CDR3 sequence (DNA): TGCAGTGCTCGCCGGGGTGAAAAACTGTTTTTT. Encoded protein: CSARRGEKLFF.